This TCR beta chain was sequenced for a study of OX40 agonist ivuxolimab in advanced cancers. The wider study: An anti-OX40 (CD134) antibody with agonistic activity, ivuxolimab, was administered to patients. Three individuals attained partial responses, comprising one hepatocellular carcinoma case and two cutaneous melanoma cases. The mean age was roughly 60 years, ranging from about 20 to 90, with 82.7% of participants male.

As regards this clone: Its specificity is unknown.

Here immunoSEQ multiplex PCR was the method, and the copy in TCRdb shows in-frame clones only, minus some. The sample lists about 40,000 clones; roughly 84% were seen once. Overall study findings and caveats: The average count of expanded clones was higher among CD8+ T cells than among CD4+.

The germline CDR1 and CDR2 sequences are LGHNA and YNFKEQ. CDR3 length: 16 residues. Trimming pared 5 bases from V and 4 bases from J, leaving 20 bases between. This sequence originates from an adult with an advanced solid tumor such as melanoma, head and neck, liver or kidney cancer. The J gene is TRBJ2-5, the V gene TRBV4-2, with D unresolved. The source material was CD4+ or CD8+ T cells sorted from blood, sampled in a trial of the OX40 agonist ivuxolimab. CDR3 amino acids: CASSSSLAPLGETQYF. The CDR3 DNA is TGTGCCAGCAGCTCCTCCTTGGCCCCACTGGGAGAGACCCAGTACTTC.